A selection of T cell receptor beta chains follows, all from one sample in a study of response to subunit inactivated influenza vaccine. TCRdb independently ran MiXCR on the RT-PCR reads; one entry per CDR3 protein. This sample has about 650,000 distinct CDR3 sequences, with 13% to 15% found just once. Specimen: PBMCs from blood, collected approximately 15 days before vaccination. These TCRs come from a man aged 50-59 years who received an inactivated influenza vaccine. Both conserved end residues are part of each CDR3. Fields, in order: J gene, clone size, V gene, D gene, CDR3 DNA, CDR3 protein. The D gene is left open where the match is weak. Part of the rows lack a size; the others show once, few, many or a class for expanded clones.

j_call: TRBJ2-3
clone_size: NA
v_call: TRBV4-1
d_call: NA
cdr3_nt: TGCGCCAGCAGCCAAGTGGGGGCATGGGCAGATACGCAGTATTTT
cdr3_aa: CASSQVGAWADTQYF

j_call: TRBJ2-5
clone_size: NA
v_call: TRBV7-3
d_call: NA
cdr3_nt: TGTGCCAGCAGCTTAACCGGTTCGGAGGCCCAGTACTTC
cdr3_aa: CASSLTGSEAQYF

j_call: TRBJ2-5
clone_size: many
v_call: TRBV28
d_call: NA
cdr3_nt: TGTGCCAGCAGTATCCGACGGGAACTCGCGACCCAGTACTTC
cdr3_aa: CASSIRRELATQYF

j_call: TRBJ1-2
clone_size: NA
v_call: TRBV14
d_call: NA
cdr3_nt: TGTGCCAGCAGCCAAGCGACAGTGTATGGCTACACCTTC
cdr3_aa: CASSQATVYGYTF

j_call: TRBJ2-2
clone_size: once
v_call: TRBV12-3/TRBV12-4
d_call: TRBD2
cdr3_nt: TGTGCCAGCAGTCCGCTAGCGGGACTCACCGGGGAGCTGTTTTTT
cdr3_aa: CASSPLAGLTGELFF

j_call: TRBJ2-7
clone_size: few
v_call: TRBV28
d_call: TRBD2
cdr3_nt: TGTGCCAGCGGGAAGGCGGGAGGACTCTACGAGCAGTACTTC
cdr3_aa: CASGKAGGLYEQYF

j_call: TRBJ2-5
clone_size: NA
v_call: TRBV11-2
d_call: NA
cdr3_nt: TGTGCCAGCAGCTTAGGGGCCGAAGGACCGGACATTAGGGAGACCCAGTACTTC
cdr3_aa: CASSLGAEGPDIRETQYF

j_call: TRBJ1-5
clone_size: NA
v_call: TRBV2
d_call: NA
cdr3_nt: TGTGCCAGCCGTTTAGACCGGATTAGCAATCAGCCCCAGCATTTT
cdr3_aa: CASRLDRISNQPQHF

j_call: TRBJ1-1
clone_size: NA
v_call: TRBV12-3/TRBV12-4
d_call: NA
cdr3_nt: TGTGCCAGCAGGCCAGACAGGTCGAGGGCTGAAGCTTTCTTT
cdr3_aa: CASRPDRSRAEAFF

j_call: TRBJ2-7
clone_size: NA
v_call: TRBV7-6
d_call: NA
cdr3_nt: TGTGCCAGCAGCTCCCACCGGGGCGAGCAGTACTTC
cdr3_aa: CASSSHRGEQYF

j_call: TRBJ1-2
clone_size: NA
v_call: TRBV5-6
d_call: NA
cdr3_nt: TGTGCCAGCAGCTTGGCCTCGCCGGGGCACTATGGCTACACCTTC
cdr3_aa: CASSLASPGHYGYTF

j_call: TRBJ2-1
clone_size: few
v_call: TRBV6-1
d_call: TRBD1
cdr3_nt: TGTGCCAGCACCCGACAGGGGACCACCTACAATGAGCAGTTCTTC
cdr3_aa: CASTRQGTTYNEQFF

j_call: TRBJ1-2
clone_size: few
v_call: TRBV11-2
d_call: NA
cdr3_nt: TGTGCCAGCAGCTTAGATACCAGGGAAGTTAGTGGCTACACCTTC
cdr3_aa: CASSLDTREVSGYTF

j_call: TRBJ2-1
clone_size: NA
v_call: TRBV6-2/TRBV6-3
d_call: NA
cdr3_nt: TGTGCCAGCAGTTACCCAGGCTACAATGAGCAGTTCTTC
cdr3_aa: CASSYPGYNEQFF

j_call: TRBJ2-1
clone_size: few
v_call: TRBV20-1
d_call: TRBD1
cdr3_nt: TGCAGCACCTCAAGCCTGGGACAGGGATCCTACAATGAGCAGTTCTTC
cdr3_aa: CSTSSLGQGSYNEQFF

j_call: TRBJ1-3
clone_size: many
v_call: TRBV29-1
d_call: NA
cdr3_nt: TGCAGCGTTGCGTTTGGCGGCCAGGGACCAGGAAACACCATATATTTT
cdr3_aa: CSVAFGGQGPGNTIYF

j_call: TRBJ2-1
clone_size: NA
v_call: TRBV6-2/TRBV6-3
d_call: NA
cdr3_nt: TGTGCCAGCACCCCCGGAGGGGGATTCACCTACAATGAGCAGCTCTTC
cdr3_aa: CASTPGGGFTYNEQLF

j_call: TRBJ2-1
clone_size: few
v_call: TRBV15
d_call: TRBD2
cdr3_nt: TGTGCCACCAGCAGGACTAGCGGAGCCTACAATGAGCAGTTCTTC
cdr3_aa: CATSRTSGAYNEQFF

j_call: TRBJ1-1
clone_size: few
v_call: TRBV6-2/TRBV6-3
d_call: NA
cdr3_nt: TGTGCCAGCAGTGCACGCCGGGACCTAATGAACACTGAAGCTTTCTTT
cdr3_aa: CASSARRDLMNTEAFF

j_call: TRBJ2-3
clone_size: few
v_call: TRBV5-1
d_call: NA
cdr3_nt: TGCGCCAGCAGCTTGGCTTTTCCAGATACGCAGTATTTT
cdr3_aa: CASSLAFPDTQYF

j_call: TRBJ2-2
clone_size: few
v_call: TRBV20-1
d_call: TRBD1
cdr3_nt: TGCAGTGCTAGAGACCCGGGGACAGGGAGGACCGGGGAGCTGTTTTTT
cdr3_aa: CSARDPGTGRTGELFF

j_call: TRBJ2-1
clone_size: NA
v_call: TRBV7-9
d_call: TRBD2
cdr3_nt: TGTGCCAGCAGCTTAGCCGGCGGGGGTCAGTACAATGAGCAGTTCTTC
cdr3_aa: CASSLAGGGQYNEQFF

j_call: TRBJ2-5
clone_size: few
v_call: TRBV5-1
d_call: NA
cdr3_nt: TGCGCCAGCAGCCCCCAATGGAGCGGGGAGACCCAGTACTTC
cdr3_aa: CASSPQWSGETQYF

j_call: TRBJ1-1
clone_size: NA
v_call: TRBV3-1
d_call: NA
cdr3_nt: TGTGCCAGCGGATTTGGAGGAAGCACTGAAGCTTTCTTT
cdr3_aa: CASGFGGSTEAFF